This is a list of T cell receptor beta chains from one sample in a study of vaccination and CD4 T cells after COVID-19. Antigens of these TCRs are unknown. TCRdb used MiXCR to reprocess the PCR reads, holding one entry per CDR3 protein. The table shows 20,000 or so distinct CDR3 sequences, with 42% occurring only once. The sequencing used CD4+ T cells from blood, cultured in vitro, collected about 7 months after SARS-CoV-2 vaccination. These TCRs come from a human donor who had recovered from COVID-19. The CDR3 runs from the conserved cysteine through the conserved F or W. The D gene is left open where the match is weak. Clone size is shown for a subset of rows, as once, few, many or a class of expanded clone.

v_gene	abundance	j_gene	d_gene	len	CDR3nt	CDR3aa
TRBV20-1	.	TRBJ1-2	.	14	TGCAGTGCTAGAGCGGGCACGATTAACTATGGCTACACCTTC	CSARAGTINYGYTF
TRBV7-9	few	TRBJ2-7	.	14	TGTGCCAGCAGCTTGCAGGGTGGAATCGGGGAGCAGTACTTC	CASSLQGGIGEQYF
TRBV20-1	few	TRBJ2-5	.	16	TGCAGTGCTAGTCCGGCTGGCGCAGGGATCGGGGAGACCCAGTACTTC	CSASPAGAGIGETQYF
TRBV10-1	.	TRBJ2-7	TRBD1	14	TGCGCCAGCAGCCAGGGACAGGGGGCAGGTGAGCAGTACTTC	CASSQGQGAGEQYF
TRBV20-1	.	TRBJ2-7	.	14	TGCAGTGCACTAGCCCACAGGGCCGACTACGAGCAGTACTTC	CSALAHRADYEQYF
TRBV28	.	TRBJ1-2	TRBD1	14	TGTGCCAGCAACTCAGGGGGTGAGGGGCGGGGCTACACCTTC	CASNSGGEGRGYTF
TRBV6-2/TRBV6-3	.	TRBJ2-1	.	14	TGTGCCAGCACCTGGGACTCGAACTACAATGAGCAGTTCTTC	CASTWDSNYNEQFF
TRBV7-2	.	TRBJ2-7	TRBD2	15	TGTGCCAGCAGCTTTACTAGCGGGACTTCCTACGAGCAGTACTTC	CASSFTSGTSYEQYF
TRBV6-5	.	TRBJ1-6	.	14	TGTGCCAGCAGTTCCTCGCTCCCCACTTCACCCCTCCACTTT	CASSSSLPTSPLHF
TRBV28	once	TRBJ2-3	TRBD2	16	TGTGCCAGCACACAGACTAGCGCAACTAGCACAGATACGCAGTATTTT	CASTQTSATSTDTQYF
TRBV20-1	.	TRBJ2-5	.	14	TGCAGTGCTCTCCTGACTGGCGGGATAATAACCCAGTACTTC	CSALLTGGIITQYF
TRBV20-1	few	TRBJ2-7	TRBD2	14	TGCAGTGCTGCCGGGACTAGCGAGTCCTACGAGCAGTACTTC	CSAAGTSESYEQYF
TRBV24-1	.	TRBJ2-3	.	15	TGTGCCACCAGTGATCCTAAGGGAGCCACAGATACGCAGTATTTT	CATSDPKGATDTQYF
TRBV19	few	TRBJ1-2	.	13	TGTGCCAGTAGTATAGAGGCAGCCTATGGCTACACCTTC	CASSIEAAYGYTF
TRBV20-1	.	TRBJ2-7	.	16	TGCAGTGCTAGAGGGACCCGGGACACGACCTCCTACGAGCAGTACTTC	CSARGTRDTTSYEQYF
TRBV4-2	.	TRBJ2-1	TRBD2	16	TGTGCCAGCAGCCAAGACGTCCAGCTAGCGGGGTTGTCGCAGTTCTTC	CASSQDVQLAGLSQFF
TRBV7-9	few	TRBJ2-5	TRBD2	16	TGTGCCAGCAGCCAATCGGGACTAGCGATTCAAGAGACCCAGTACTTC	CASSQSGLAIQETQYF
TRBV15	medium-sized	TRBJ2-3	.	16	TGTGCCACCAGCAGAGCGCGACTAGGTGGATACGATACGCAGTATTTT	CATSRARLGGYDTQYF
TRBV6-2/TRBV6-3	.	TRBJ2-7	TRBD2	16	TGTGCCAGCAGTTCTAGCGGGAGGGCCCTTGTCCGCGAGCAGTACTTC	CASSSSGRALVREQYF
TRBV28	few	TRBJ1-5	.	10	TGTGCCAGCAGCCGTGGGCCCCAGCATTTT	CASSRGPQHF
TRBV19	once	TRBJ1-2	.	15	TGTGCCAGTAGTCCCGGGGGGGGCCGAGACTATGGCTACACCTTC	CASSPGGGRDYGYTF
TRBV20-1	few	TRBJ1-6	TRBD1	14	TGCAGTGCTAACAGGGGTATAAGGAATTCACCCCTCCACTTT	CSANRGIRNSPLHF
TRBV20-1	.	TRBJ2-1	.	14	TGCAGTGCTTTCGGACTGAACGGGGACAATGAGCAGTTCTTC	CSAFGLNGDNEQFF
TRBV6-1	.	TRBJ2-7	TRBD2	15	TGTGCCAGCAGTGGCCCGGGAGGGGGTGGCCACGAGCAGTACTTC	CASSGPGGGGHEQYF
TRBV28	.	TRBJ2-2	TRBD1	15	TGTGCCAGCAGTTCGGGGACAGGGGACACCGGGGAGCTGTTTTTT	CASSSGTGDTGELFF
TRBV7-9	.	TRBJ2-7	TRBD2	14	TGTGCCAGCAGCTCGCTAGCGGGAGTGGACGAGCAGTACTTC	CASSSLAGVDEQYF
TRBV7-9	.	TRBJ2-1	TRBD2	15	TGTGCCAGCAGCTTAGACAGCGGGGTCTACAATGAGCAGTTCTTC	CASSLDSGVYNEQFF
TRBV7-6	few	TRBJ2-7	.	14	TGTGCCAGCAGCTTGAGCAGGGAAAACTACGAGCAGTACTTC	CASSLSRENYEQYF
TRBV6-1	.	TRBJ1-6	.	14	TGTGCCAGCAGTCTCTTAGGGGGGTCTTCACCCCTCCACTTT	CASSLLGGSSPLHF
TRBV20-1	.	TRBJ2-3	TRBD1	13	TGCAGTGCTAAACAGGGGGCACAAGATACGCAGTATTTT	CSAKQGAQDTQYF
TRBV20-1	few	TRBJ2-7	.	13	TGCAGTTCCCGGGACGTTGCTTCCTACGAGCAGTACTTC	CSSRDVASYEQYF